The 10 T cell receptor beta chains below all came from one sample that was sequenced in a study of blood T cells in healthy people across ages. Next came a second PCR, run for roughly 7 to 12 cycles, which used a sample-barcoded 5' primer along with a J-beta primer mix. Via MiXCR, TCRdb re-called the 5' RACE reads, giving one row per CDR3 protein. The sample gives roughly 860,000 distinct CDR3 sequences, 60% to 80% of which show up once; approximately 30% is in the top ten. Material for sequencing was blood. The receptors originated from a man aged 30-40 years in good health.

There are a few counts of this clonotype. V gene TRBV6-6 combines with J gene TRBJ2-7; maybe TRBD2 (7 bases). CDR3 length: 14 amino acids. The germline V gene encodes CDR1 MNHNY and CDR2 SVGAGI (reference sequence). Trimming took 4 bases from V and 3 from J, leaving 13 bases between them. Here the CDR3 DNA reads TGTGCCAGCAGTTCTAGGGGGGGTCTCTACGAGCAGTACTTC. This sequence encodes CASSSRGGLYEQYF.

Of note for this clonotype: At one end, the junction sequence differs from germline, possibly due to a read error. The rearrangement uses TRBV4-3 and TRBJ2-2, with D maybe TRBD2 (7 bases). CDR3 length: 15 residues. From germline, CDR1 is LGHNA and CDR2 YSLEER. This CDR3 is CAGRGGQRWTGELFF. The CDR3 nucleotides read TGCGCCGGCAGGGGAGGGCAGAGGTGGACCGGGGAGCTGTTTTTT.

This chain uses TRBV29-1 with TRBJ2-7; perhaps D is TRBD1 or TRBD2 (5 bases each). The CDR3 loop spans 14 amino acids. Trimming took 1 base from V and 2 from J, leaving 12 bases between them. Germline CDR1 and CDR2: SQVTM and ANQGSEA. CDR3 in amino acids: CSVEGGTGPYEQYF. The DNA of the CDR3 is TGCAGCGTTGAAGGGGGGACGGGACCCTACGAGCAGTACTTC.

This clonotype is a singleton in its sample. The chain is built from TRBV9 and TRBJ1-6; TRBD1 might be the D (5 bases). The germline V gene encodes CDR1 SGDLS and CDR2 YYNGEE. The length of the CDR3 is 15 residues. The V end was cut by 2 bases, the J end by 8 bases, with 14 bases between. The CDR3 here is CASSVGRLGDSPLHF. The CDR3 bases are TGTGCCAGCAGCGTCGGTCGCCTGGGGGATTCACCCCTCCACTTT. Filled out from reference TRBV9 and TRBJ1-6, the complete variable domain reads DSGVTQTPKHLITATGQRVTLRCSPRSGDLSVYWYQQSLDQGLQFLIQYYNGEERAKGNILERFSAQQFPDLHSELNLSSLELGDSALYFCASSVGRLGDSPLHFGNGTRLTVT.

The rearrangement uses TRBV7-2 and TRBJ1-6; a possible D gene is TRBD1 (6 bases). Germline V gene lookup returns CDR1 SGHTA and CDR2 FQGNSA. V dropped 6 bases and J dropped 2 bases, with 14 bases sitting between them. The CDR3 loop spans 16 amino acids. In nucleotides, the CDR3 is TGTGCCAGCAGTTCCAGGGGACTTCCCTATAATTCACCCCTCCACTTT. It codes for CASSSRGLPYNSPLHF.

This chain uses TRBV4-3 with TRBJ2-1, with D tentatively TRBD1 (5 bases). Trimming removed 0 bases from V and 9 bases from J, with 12 bases in between. The CDR3 runs to 14 residues. CDR1 is LGHNA, CDR2 YSLEER, per germline. CDR3 DNA: TGCGCCAGCAGCCAAGAGGGCAGGGCGAGTGAGCAGTTCTTC. Its translation is CASSQEGRASEQFF.

This clonotype was counted only a few times. J is TRBJ2-7 and V is TRBV28; TRBD1 agrees at 10 bases. CDR1 MDHEN and CDR2 SYDVKM come from the germline V gene. V lost 6 bases to trimming and J lost 4 bases; unmatched junction nucleotides: 9. The CDR3 runs to 15 residues. DNA for the CDR3: TGTGCCAGCAGAAGCCGGGACAGGGGTAGGTACGAGCAGTACTTC. Translated, it gives CASRSRDRGRYEQYF.

V usage is TRBV12-3 or TRBV12-4 and J usage is TRBJ2-4; D perhaps matches TRBD1 (6 bases). The tail of the sequence fits TRBJ2-7 better, so the J call may be wrong. The length of the CDR3 is 12 residues. CDR3 nucleotides: TGTGCCAGCAGTTCCGGGACATTCGAGCAGTACTTC. It specifies CASSSGTFEQYF.

This clonotype was found once. The chain has TRBV30 and TRBJ1-2, with 8 bases identical to TRBD1. Per the germline V gene, CDR1 is GTSNPN and CDR2 is SVGIG (reference sequence). Trimming removed 5 bases from V and 13 bases from J; junction bases left unmatched: 9. The CDR3 has 11 residues. The CDR3 loop is CAWGGTGTLTF. CDR3 in DNA: TGTGCCTGGGGGGGGACAGGAACGCTCACCTTC.

The chain carries TRBV4-2 and TRBJ2-7; 10 bases are a match to TRBD2. This CDR3 comprises 13 residues. The J segment lost 6 bases and the V segment lost 4 bases, leaving 3 bases of the junction unmatched. Germline V gene lookup returns CDR1 LGHNA and CDR2 YNFKEQ. For the CDR3, the DNA is TGTGCCAGCAGCCCGCTAGCGGGGGTCGAGCAGTACTTC. This translates into CASSPLAGVEQYF.